Included here is one T cell receptor (beta chain) sequence, with context. The antigen is undetermined. Trimming cost V 6 bases and J 6 bases; bases outside gene matches: 12. The germline V gene encodes CDR1 DFQATT and CDR2 SNEGSKA (reference sequence). This CDR3 is built from 14 residues. This entry belongs to a study of blood T cells in healthy people across ages. Study outcomes and limitations: Estimates of total diversity, which came from one million sequenced T cells, were considered to be underestimates. Roughly linearly, TCR beta diversity per million T cells fell as age increased. Both naive CD4+ cell counts and diversity were greater in long-lived donors than in aged donors.

Together with a sample-barcoded 5' primer, a J-beta primer mix was included in a second PCR lasting about 7 to 12 cycles. Samples each returned at least 3 million CDR3-containing paired-end reads. TCRdb re-called the 5' RACE reads through MiXCR, storing one row per CDR3 protein. The profile shows some 1.4 million distinct CDR3 sequences, around 39% of them singletons. Material for sequencing was blood. This clonotype originated in a woman younger than 30 in good health. J is TRBJ2-3 and V is TRBV20-1, with 7 bases fitting TRBD2. As DNA, the CDR3 is TGCAGTGCCCGAGGTGGCGGGAGTGGGGATACGCAGTATTTT. Its translation: CSARGGGSGDTQYF.